This section outlines one T cell receptor (beta chain) sequence together with its context. The data were produced by immunoSEQ multiplex PCR, yet TCRdb's version contains in-frame clones alone and is incomplete. The sample holds more than 150,000 clones; about 88% are singletons and the top ten take 7%. The CDR3 extends over 15 amino acids. V gave up 6 bases and J gave up 0 bases, with 9 bases separating them. CDR1 and CDR2 from the germline V gene are SNHLY and FYNNEI. This record comes from a study of blood T cell repertoires in COVID-19. Study information: T cells, B-cell-depleted T cells, or PBMCs provided the cDNA or gDNA that served as material.

Self-reported history from a screening survey and questionnaire set each donor's cohort. The clonotype comes from a woman in her forties or fifties who had recovered from COVID-19. Sequencing used PBMCs or T cells enriched from blood (not recorded which). The gene calls are TRBV2 and TRBJ2-6; TRBD1 is a possible D gene (5 bases). The CDR3 reads CASSARASGANVLTF. CDR3 DNA: TGTGCCAGCAGCGCCAGGGCCTCTGGGGCCAACGTCCTGACTTTC.